The 23 T cell receptor beta chains below all came from one sample that was sequenced in a study of HIV-infected patients and healthy controls. No cell fractionation was done, so the repertoire covers all unsorted peripheral blood T cells. Reverse transcription used about 510 ng RNA and constant-region primers for alpha and beta. Using multiplexing indices, alpha and beta chain libraries were generated apart by chain-specific third strand synthesis. In TCRdb, the 5' RACE reads were re-called with MiXCR into one record per CDR3 protein. The sample has about 10,000 distinct CDR3 sequences; just over 8% are singletons. The source material was blood. The receptors come from an adult in good health.

This clonotype showed up just a few times. One end of the junction is discordant with germline, which a read error may explain. The chain carries TRBV7-7 and TRBJ2-1, with 10 bases matching TRBD2. The CDR3 has 17 amino acids. The germline gives CDR1 SSHAT, CDR2 FNYEAQ (reference sequence). The CDR3 protein is CASSSTTLAGVGGEQFF. In DNA form, the CDR3 reads TGTGCTAGCAGCTCAACTACCCTAGCGGGAGTCGGAGGTGAGCAGTTCTTC.

In this sample, this clonotype is medium-sized. This chain joins TRBV5-1 and TRBJ2-7, with TRBD2 matching 7 bases. V gave up 2 bases and J gave up 3 bases; unmatched junction bases: 11. The CDR3 is 16 residues long. The germline V gene encodes CDR1 SGHRS and CDR2 YFSETQ. For the CDR3, the DNA is TGCGCCAGCAGCTTCCAGCAGGGCAGCGGGGTCTACGAGCAGTACTTC. It specifies CASSFQQGSGVYEQYF.

The chain joins TRBV12-3 or TRBV12-4 to TRBJ1-2, with D hard to call. The V and J ends lost 2 bases and 4 bases respectively, with 11 bases between them. The CDR3 extends over 14 amino acids. Here the CDR3 reads CASSLSAAIYGYTF. For the CDR3, the DNA is TGTGCCAGCAGTTTATCCGCGGCAATCTATGGCTACACCTTC.

In its sample, this clonotype was seen many times. This chain links TRBV6-5 with TRBJ2-3; tentative D call: TRBD2 (5 bases). The ends were cut back, 4 bases at V and 2 bases at J, with 10 bases in the middle. The CDR3 has 14 amino acids. The germline V gene has CDR1 MNHEY and CDR2 SVGAGI. The CDR3, as DNA: TGTGCCAGCAGTTTGTACCGGGACACAGATACGCAGTATTTT. It encodes CASSLYRDTDTQYF.

This clonotype counts as medium-sized (0.01 to 0.1%). This chain joins TRBV3-1 and TRBJ2-1; D possibly corresponds to TRBD1 (6 bases). The germline gives CDR1 LGHDT, CDR2 YNNKEL (reference sequence). V dropped 4 bases and J dropped 8 bases, with 15 bases sitting between them. This CDR3 has 14 amino acids. CDR3 DNA: TGTGCCAGCAGCCCCGAGGGGACACTACATGAGCAGTTCTTC. Its protein product is CASSPEGTLHEQFF.

This clonotype was detected many times. V and J are TRBV21-1 and TRBJ2-2. TRBV21-1 is annotated as a pseudogene. This CDR3 is built from 13 residues. CDR3 region: CASPWGDPGELFF. CDR3 sequence (DNA): TGTGCCAGCCCTTGGGGTGACCCGGGGGAGCTGTTTTTT.

This clonotype was counted at least ten times. V and J are TRBV11-2 and TRBJ2-5; D is uncertain. The CDR3 consists of 11 residues. V dropped 5 bases and J dropped 2 bases, with 3 bases sitting between them. Germline CDR1 is SGHAT and CDR2 is FQNNGV. The CDR3 DNA follows: TGTGCCAGCAGCAAACAAGAGACCCAGTACTTC. It is translated as CASSKQETQYF.

By frequency in the sample, this clonotype is medium-sized. The rearrangement links TRBV2 to TRBJ1-2; 9 bases agree with TRBD1. The CDR3 is made up of 15 amino acids. V shed 5 bases, J shed 6 bases, and the junction held 10 bases outside the gene matches. Germline CDR1 is SNHLY and CDR2 is FYNNEI. CDR3 sequence reads: CASSRRTGEKDGYTF. The CDR3 bases are TGTGCCAGCAGTAGGCGGACAGGGGAAAAGGATGGCTACACCTTC.

On this clonotype itself: As the CDR3 is not closed by the conserved phenylalanine or tryptophan, this likely results from a read error. V usage is TRBV4-3 and J usage is TRBJ2-7, with D possibly called TRBD1 or TRBD2 (6 bases each). This CDR3 region has 15 residues. The germline V and J ends were trimmed by 5 bases and 2 bases, with 16 bases remaining between them. CDR1 is LGHNA and CDR2 is YSLEER in the germline V gene. The CDR3 region is CASSKGRRGPYEQYL. CDR3 nucleotide sequence: TGCGCCAGCAGCAAAGGCCGACGGGGGCCCTACGAGCAGTACTTA.

This clonotype rates as medium-sized. This rearrangement joins TRBV27 to TRBJ1-2, with D possibly being TRBD1 (6 bases). The CDR3 extends over 12 amino acids. The V end was cut by 3 bases, the J end by 9 bases, with 11 bases between. Germline V gene data show CDR1 as MNHEY and CDR2 as SMNVEV (reference sequence). DNA of the CDR3: TGTGCCAGCAGTTTTGGGGGCAGTAGCTACACCTTC. Protein: CASSFGGSSYTF.

Judged by abundance, this clonotype is medium-sized (0.01 to 0.1%). The chain carries TRBV7-2 and TRBJ2-3; 8 bases are a match to TRBD2. The V gene end was trimmed by 5 bases and the J gene end by 1 base; junction bases not matched to a gene: 5. CDR3 length: 15 amino acids. Germline values: CDR1 SGHTA, CDR2 FQGNSA. The CDR3 here is CASSRGGLRTDTQYF. The CDR3 bases are TGTGCCAGCAGCCGCGGGGGGCTACGCACAGATACGCAGTATTTT.

This clonotype was seen repeatedly, ten times or more. This chain's CDR3 is CASSLSGNTIYF. The CDR3 coding sequence is TGTGCCAGTAGTCTCTCTGGAAACACCATATATTTT. The gene calls are TRBV19 and TRBJ1-3; unclear D gene. This CDR3 spans 12 amino acids. Germline V lookup: CDR1 LNHDA, CDR2 SQIVND (reference sequence). The V gene lost 5 bases and the J gene lost 0 bases, with 2 bases spanning the gap.

This clonotype occurred many times. The CDR3 loop reads CATLGGIYTEAFF. CDR3 DNA sequence: TGTGCCACGCTCGGCGGGATCTACACTGAAGCTTTCTTT. This sequence joins TRBV27 and TRBJ1-1; no clear D gene. The ends were cut back, 10 bases at V and 3 bases at J, with 15 bases in the middle. This CDR3 is 13 amino acids long. CDR1 and CDR2 from the germline V gene are MNHEY and SMNVEV (reference sequence).

The rearrangement links TRBV30 to TRBJ2-5; no clear D. Trimming left V 4 bases short and J 5 bases short, with 8 bases between. Germline V lookup: CDR1 GTSNPN, CDR2 SVGIG (reference sequence). The CDR3 covers 11 residues. The chain's CDR3 is CAWMTGETQYF. CDR3 coding DNA: TGTGCCTGGATGACCGGGGAGACCCAGTACTTC.

By proportion, this clonotype is medium-sized. Here the CDR3 DNA reads TGTGCCAGCAGTTTACAGGGGGGATACACTGAAGCTTTCTTT. The encoded protein is CASSLQGGYTEAFF. The V gene is TRBV12-3 or TRBV12-4, the J gene TRBJ1-1, with TRBD1 matching over 7 bases. The CDR3 sequence is 14 residues long. V lost 2 bases, J lost 3 bases, and 3 bases stayed unmatched.

This clonotype is categorized as medium-sized. The CDR3 spells CASINTPGHGADTQYF. CDR3 in DNA: TGTGCCAGCATCAATACTCCTGGGCATGGTGCGGATACGCAGTATTTT. The chain has TRBV2 and TRBJ2-3, with D hard to call. Germline values: CDR1 SNHLY, CDR2 FYNNEI. V was trimmed by 7 bases and J by 6 bases, leaving 23 bases between them. The CDR3 loop spans 16 amino acids. The full variable domain, its missing parts supplied by reference TRBV2 and TRBJ2-3, is EPEVTQTPSHQVTQMGQEVILRCVPISNHLYFYWYRQILGQKVEFLVSFYNNEISEKSEIFDDQFSVERPDGSNFTLKIRSTKLEDSAMYFCASINTPGHGADTQYFGPGTRLTVL.

Relative to its sample, this clonotype is medium-sized. The V and J genes are TRBV7-9 and TRBJ2-2; D call uncertain. This CDR3 is 13 amino acids long. V was shortened by 3 bases and J by 7 bases, with 9 bases between the two germline ends. Germline V gives CDR1 SEHNR, CDR2 FQNEAQ (reference sequence). Here the CDR3 reads CASSFSTFGELFF. In DNA form, the CDR3 reads TGTGCCAGCAGCTTCTCAACATTCGGGGAGCTGTTTTTT. The full variable domain, with the rest looked up from reference TRBV7-9 and TRBJ2-2, is DTGVSQNPRHKITKRGQNVTFRCDPISEHNRLYWYRQTLGQGPEFLTYFQNEAQLEKSRLLSDRFSAERPKGSFSTLEIQRTEQGDSAMYLCASSFSTFGELFFGEGSRLTVL.

This clonotype has more than one count but fewer than ten. The chain combines TRBV5-4 with TRBJ2-1; TRBD2 agrees at 7 bases. V shed 0 bases and J 5 bases; nucleotides not matched to a gene: 5. This CDR3 contains 15 residues. Looked up from germline, CDR1 is SGHNT and CDR2 is YYREEE (reference sequence). CDR3 coding DNA: TGTGCCAGCAGCTTGGATCCTAGCGGAAACAATGAGCAGTTCTTC. Its translation: CASSLDPSGNNEQFF.

This clonotype was recorded a few times. The chain recombines TRBV5-6 with TRBJ2-7; TRBD2 might be the D (5 bases). This CDR3 is built from 14 residues. V lost 5 bases to trimming and J lost 2 bases, with 14 bases between them. Germline CDR1 and CDR2: SGHDT and YYEEEE. The CDR3 reads CASSPVGDAYEQYF. The CDR3 bases are TGTGCCAGCAGTCCCGTGGGAGACGCCTACGAGCAGTACTTC.

Ten or more counts support this clonotype. The chain combines TRBV28 with TRBJ2-5; no clear D. CDR1 and CDR2 from the germline V gene are MDHEN and SYDVKM. The length of the CDR3 is 11 residues. V was clipped by 3 bases and J by 2 bases, with 1 base between them. The CDR3 reads CASSFQETQYF. For the CDR3, the DNA is TGTGCCAGCAGTTTTCAAGAGACCCAGTACTTC.

The V and J genes are TRBV7-9 and TRBJ2-7, with a tentative D call TRBD1 (5 bases). This CDR3 spans 16 amino acids. CDR1 SEHNR and CDR2 FQNEAQ come from the germline V gene (reference sequence). Trimming removed 1 base at V and 0 bases at J, with 13 bases between. CDR3 bases: TGTGCCAGCAGCTTAGATGTGGGGCCCCCCTCCTACGAGCAGTACTTC. The encoded protein is CASSLDVGPPSYEQYF.

This clonotype has ten or more counts. The rearrangement joins TRBV6-6 to TRBJ2-7; TRBD1 agrees at 8 bases. Trimming at V came to 4 bases and at J to 4 bases, leaving 15 bases not matched to a gene. This CDR3 spans 17 amino acids. In germline, CDR1 is MNHNY, CDR2 SVGAGI (reference sequence). CDR3 amino acids: CASSFKDRAPLDYEQYF. The CDR3 region has the DNA TGTGCCAGCAGTTTCAAGGACAGGGCGCCTCTCGATTACGAGCAGTACTTC.

By proportion, this clonotype is medium-sized. The V and J genes are TRBV2 and TRBJ2-1, with 7 bases fitting TRBD2. This CDR3 comprises 13 residues. The V and J ends lost 8 bases and 5 bases, in that order; junction bases with no gene match: 6. The germline gives CDR1 SNHLY, CDR2 FYNNEI. This CDR3 is CASWSGTNNEQFF. CDR3 DNA sequence: TGTGCCAGCTGGTCCGGGACTAACAATGAGCAGTTCTTC.